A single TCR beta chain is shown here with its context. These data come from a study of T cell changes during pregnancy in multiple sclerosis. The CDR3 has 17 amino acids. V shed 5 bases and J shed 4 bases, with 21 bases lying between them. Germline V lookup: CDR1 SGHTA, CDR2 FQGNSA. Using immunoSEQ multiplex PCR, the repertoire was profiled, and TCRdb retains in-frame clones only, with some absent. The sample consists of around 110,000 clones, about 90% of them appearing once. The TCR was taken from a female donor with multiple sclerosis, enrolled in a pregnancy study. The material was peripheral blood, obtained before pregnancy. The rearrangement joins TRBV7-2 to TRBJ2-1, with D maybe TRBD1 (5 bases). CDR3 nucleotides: TGTGCCAGCAGCGGGTCAGGGCACCCGACAGCATACAATGAGCAGTTCTTC. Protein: CASSGSGHPTAYNEQFF. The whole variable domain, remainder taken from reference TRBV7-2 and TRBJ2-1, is GAGVSQSPSNKVTEKGKDVELRCDPISGHTALYWYRQSLGQGLEFLIYFQGNSAPDKSGLPSDRFSAERTGGSVSTLTIQRTQQEDSAVYLCASSGSGHPTAYNEQFFGPGTRLTVL.